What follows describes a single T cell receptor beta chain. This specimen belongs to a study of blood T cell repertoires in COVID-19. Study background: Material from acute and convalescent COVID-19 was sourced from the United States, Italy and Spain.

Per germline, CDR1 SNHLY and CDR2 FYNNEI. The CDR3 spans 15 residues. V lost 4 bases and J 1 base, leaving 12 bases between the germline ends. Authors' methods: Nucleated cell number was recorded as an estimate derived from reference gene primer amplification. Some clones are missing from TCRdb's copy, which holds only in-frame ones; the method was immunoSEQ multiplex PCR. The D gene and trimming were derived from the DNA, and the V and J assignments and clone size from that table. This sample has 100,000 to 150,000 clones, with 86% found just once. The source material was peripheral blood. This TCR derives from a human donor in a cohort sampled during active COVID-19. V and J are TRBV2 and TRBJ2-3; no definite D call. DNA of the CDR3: TGTGCCAGCAGTGTTGCCGGAGTGGGCACAGATACGCAGTATTTT. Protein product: CASSVAGVGTDTQYF.